Below, one T cell receptor (beta chain) is given with its context. Seattle's cohort entered during active infection and was followed longitudinally. This entry is derived from a study of blood T cell repertoires in COVID-19. Study summary: Collection of acute and convalescent COVID-19 samples took place in the United States, Italy and Spain. T cells, B-cell-depleted T cells, or PBMCs provided the cDNA or gDNA that served as material.

The repertoire was sequenced with immunoSEQ multiplex PCR; TCRdb's copy has only in-frame clones and lacks some. The sample carries 250,000 to 300,000 clones, approximately 91% recorded once. This receptor was obtained from a woman in her twenties or thirties with COVID-19, enrolled during active disease. The sequenced sample consisted of peripheral blood.

CDR3 DNA sequence: TGTGCCAGTAGCCCCTTGGGGGGGAACACCGGGGAGCTGTTTTTT. Protein: CASSPLGGNTGELFF. V is TRBV19 and J is TRBJ2-2, with D possibly being TRBD2 (6 bases). Germline V CDR1 and CDR2: LNHDA, SQIVND (reference sequence). The ends were cut back, 6 bases at V and 1 base at J, with 12 bases in the middle. This CDR3 comprises 15 residues. The full variable domain, completed using reference TRBV19 and TRBJ2-2, is DGGITQSPKYLFRKEGQNVTLSCEQNLNHDAMYWYRQDPGQGLRLIYYSQIVNDFQKGDIAEGYSVSREKKESFPLTVTSAQKNPTAFYLCASSPLGGNTGELFFGEGSRLTVL.